These 7 T cell receptor beta chains were all obtained from the same sample, sequenced in a study of neurological immune-mediated disorders. TCRdb independently ran MiXCR on the 5' RACE reads; one entry per CDR3 protein. This table holds tens of thousands of distinct CDR3 sequences, 3.5% to 4.5% found once. Sequenced sample: PBMCs. These receptors were collected from a man aged 30 to 45 with multiple sclerosis.

The chain recombines TRBV7-2 with TRBJ2-7, with D possibly called TRBD1 or TRBD2 (5 bases each). Trimming left V 2 bases short and J 4 bases short, with 21 bases between. The CDR3 runs to 17 residues. Per germline, CDR1 SGHTA and CDR2 FQGNSA. The CDR3 DNA reads TGTGCCAGCAGCTTAAGTTTGACCGGGACCATCGCTTACGAGCAGTACTTC. Translation gives CASSLSLTGTIAYEQYF. Filled out from reference TRBV7-2 and TRBJ2-7, the complete variable domain reads GAGVSQSPSNKVTEKGKDVELRCDPISGHTALYWYRQSLGQGLEFLIYFQGNSAPDKSGLPSDRFSAERTGGSVSTLTIQRTQQEDSAVYLCASSLSLTGTIAYEQYFGPGTRLTVT.

About this clonotype itself: Given a much more abundant clone one base away, this may be a read error. The CDR3 does not end in the conserved phenylalanine or tryptophan, so this is likely a read error. The rearrangement links TRBV5-1 to TRBJ1-1; D might be TRBD1 (5 bases). CDR1 is SGHRS, CDR2 YFSETQ, per germline. Trimming stripped 4 bases from V and 8 bases from J, with 15 bases between. The CDR3 spans 13 residues. The CDR3 spells CASSRSEGQEAFC. The CDR3 bases are TGCGCCAGCAGCCGCAGTGAGGGGCAGGAAGCTTTCTGT.

There are many counts of this clonotype. The rearrangement uses TRBV20-1 and TRBJ1-1, with no clear D. Germline CDR1 is DFQATT and CDR2 is SNEGSKA (reference sequence). The CDR3 has 12 amino acids. V was trimmed by 3 bases and J by 1 base, leaving 6 bases between them. The CDR3: CSASPPNTEAFF. CDR3 DNA: TGCAGTGCTAGTCCACCGAACACTGAAGCTTTCTTT.

A few counts support this clonotype. This chain connects TRBV19 to TRBJ2-1, with D possibly being TRBD1 (5 bases). V was cut by 3 bases and J by 6 bases, with 9 bases left in between. Germline CDR1 reads LNHDA; CDR2 reads SQIVND (reference sequence). The CDR3 runs 13 residues. Here the CDR3 reads CASSMTVSNEQFF. DNA of the CDR3: TGTGCCAGTAGTATGACAGTTTCCAATGAGCAGTTCTTC.

This clonotype occurred many times. This rearrangement joins TRBV14 to TRBJ2-3; D is undetermined. The germline gives CDR1 SGHDN, CDR2 FVKESK. Trimming took off 2 bases at V and 5 bases at J, with 2 bases between the two ends. The CDR3 is made up of 11 amino acids. The CDR3 nucleotides read TGTGCCAGCAGCCAATTAGATACGCAGTATTTT. This encodes CASSQLDTQYF.

This clonotype was observed many times. The V and J genes are TRBV12-3 or TRBV12-4 and TRBJ1-1; a weak D match, TRBD1 (5 bases). Trimming stripped 5 bases from V and 6 bases from J, with 10 bases between. The CDR3 sequence is 12 residues long. The CDR3 loop is CASSLVGAEAFF. The CDR3 nucleotides read TGTGCCAGCAGTCTTGTGGGGGCTGAAGCTTTCTTT.

This clonotype was counted at least ten times. V is TRBV7-2 and J is TRBJ2-3; the D is unclear. The germline gives CDR1 SGHTA, CDR2 FQGNSA. V gave up 0 bases and J gave up 0 bases, with 10 bases separating them. The length of the CDR3 is 16 residues. CDR3 in DNA: TGTGCCAGCAGCTTAGCTGCGGCGCCGAGCACAGATACGCAGTATTTT. Its protein is CASSLAAAPSTDTQYF.